This passage covers 5 T cell receptor beta chains from one sample sequenced in a study of blood T cell repertoires in COVID-19. Method: immunoSEQ multiplex PCR; TCRdb's copy keeps in-frame clones and lacks some. The sample records roughly 56,000 clones, approximately 83% being singletons. The sequenced sample consisted of peripheral blood. The source of these receptors is a human donor in a cohort sampled during active COVID-19.

V usage is TRBV6-5 and J usage is TRBJ2-7; TRBD1 aligns across 8 bases. CDR3 length: 15 amino acids. V lost 5 bases to trimming and J lost 7 bases; unmatched junction nucleotides: 13. Germline lookup yields CDR1 MNHEY and CDR2 SVGAGI. The CDR3, as DNA: TGTGCCAGCAGTCCGCGGACAGGGAATTCCCTGGAGCAGTACTTC. Translation: CASSPRTGNSLEQYF.

The J gene is TRBJ2-5, the V gene TRBV2, with a weak D call TRBD2 (5 bases). The CDR3 consists of 12 residues. Trimming cost V 7 bases and J 5 bases, with 11 bases left between them. Germline V lookup: CDR1 SNHLY, CDR2 FYNNEI. The CDR3 sequence is CASIRRSETQYF. The CDR3 DNA sequence: TGTGCCAGCATCCGGAGGTCCGAGACCCAGTACTTC.

The gene calls are TRBV11-3 and TRBJ2-7; maybe TRBD2 (7 bases). CDR3 length equals 13 residues. Per the germline V gene, CDR1 is SGHNT and CDR2 is YENEEA. Trimming removed 6 bases at V and 2 bases at J, with 11 bases between. CDR3 in DNA: TGTGCCAGCAGAGGGGGGGCTGCCTACGAGCAGTACTTC. Protein product: CASRGGAAYEQYF.

The gene calls are TRBV10-2 and TRBJ2-7; D may be TRBD1 (6 bases). The germline gives CDR1 WSHSY, CDR2 SAAADI. This CDR3 has 15 amino acids. The V end was cut by 5 bases, the J end by 2 bases, with 16 bases between. CDR3 protein: CASSTGIVGPYEQYF. In DNA, the CDR3 is TGCGCCAGCAGTACAGGGATAGTTGGCCCCTACGAGCAGTACTTC.

The CDR3 here is CASSYGPSGEQYF. For the CDR3, the DNA is TGTGCCAGCAGCTACGGGCCCTCAGGGGAGCAGTACTTC. The chain uses TRBV7-2 and TRBJ2-7; possible D gene TRBD1, 5 bases. The CDR3 is 13 residues long. Germline V gene sequence: CDR1 SGHTA, CDR2 FQGNSA. V lost 4 bases, J lost 7 bases, and 14 bases lay in between.